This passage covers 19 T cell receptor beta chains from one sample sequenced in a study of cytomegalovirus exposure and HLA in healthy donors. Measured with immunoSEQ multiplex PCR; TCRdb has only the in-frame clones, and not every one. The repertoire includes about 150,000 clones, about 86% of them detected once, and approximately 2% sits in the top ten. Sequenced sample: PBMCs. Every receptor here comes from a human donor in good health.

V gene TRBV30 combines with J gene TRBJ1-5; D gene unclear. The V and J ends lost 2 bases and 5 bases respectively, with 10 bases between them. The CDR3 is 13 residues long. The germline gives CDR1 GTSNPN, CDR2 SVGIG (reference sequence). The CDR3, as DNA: TGTGCCTGGAGTAGGAGCTGGGATCAGCCCCAGCATTTT. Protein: CAWSRSWDQPQHF.

CDR3 DNA: TGTGCCAGCAGCCTCCGGGACAGGGGCGCCTCTGGGGCGAACTATGGCTACACCTTC. Its translation: CASSLRDRGASGANYGYTF. The V gene is TRBV7-3, the J gene TRBJ1-2, with TRBD1 matching 10 bases. CDR3 length: 19 amino acids. V lost 5 bases to trimming and J lost 2 bases; unmatched junction nucleotides: 17. Germline CDR1 reads SGHTA; CDR2 reads FQGTGA.

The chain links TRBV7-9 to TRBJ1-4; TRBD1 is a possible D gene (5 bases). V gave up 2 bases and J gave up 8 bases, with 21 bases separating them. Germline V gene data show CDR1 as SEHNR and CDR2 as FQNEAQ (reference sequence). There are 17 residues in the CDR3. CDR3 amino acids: CASSLTRGGTRDEKLFF. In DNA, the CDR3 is TGTGCCAGCAGCTTAACGCGGGGGGGGACCAGGGACGAAAAACTGTTTTTT.

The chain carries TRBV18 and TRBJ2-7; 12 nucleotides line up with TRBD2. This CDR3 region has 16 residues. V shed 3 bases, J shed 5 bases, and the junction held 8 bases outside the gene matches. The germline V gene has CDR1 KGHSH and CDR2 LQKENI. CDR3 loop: CASSPSRTSGTHEQYF. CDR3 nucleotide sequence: TGTGCCAGCTCACCCTCAAGGACTAGCGGGACCCACGAGCAGTACTTC. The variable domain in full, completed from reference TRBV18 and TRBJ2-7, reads NAGVMQNPRHLVRRRGQEARLRCSPMKGHSHVYWYRQLPEEGLKFMVYLQKENIIDESGMPKERFSAEFPKEGPSILRIQQVVRGDSAAYFCASSPSRTSGTHEQYFGPGTRLTVT.

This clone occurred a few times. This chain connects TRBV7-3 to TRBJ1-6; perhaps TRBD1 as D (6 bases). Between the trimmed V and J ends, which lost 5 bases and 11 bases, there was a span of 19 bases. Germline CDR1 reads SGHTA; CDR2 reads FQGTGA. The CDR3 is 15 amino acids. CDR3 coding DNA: TGTGCCAGCAGCCGCGGGGGCAGGGAGAGGACACCCCTCCACTTT. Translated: CASSRGGRERTPLHF.

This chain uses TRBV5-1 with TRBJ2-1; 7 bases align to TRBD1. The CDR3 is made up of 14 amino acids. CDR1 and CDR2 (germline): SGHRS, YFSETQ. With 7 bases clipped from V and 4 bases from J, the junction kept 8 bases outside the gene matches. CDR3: CASRRGGPYNEQFF. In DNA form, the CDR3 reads TGCGCCAGCCGGAGAGGGGGCCCTTACAATGAGCAGTTCTTC.

CDR3 residues: CASSTQGGTEAFF. As DNA, the CDR3 is TGTGCCAGCAGCACCCAGGGTGGCACTGAAGCTTTCTTT. The gene calls are TRBV7-9 and TRBJ1-1; a possible D gene is TRBD1 (5 bases). This CDR3 contains 13 residues. The V end lost 5 bases, the J end lost 4 bases, and 11 bases lay between the germline ends. Germline values: CDR1 SEHNR, CDR2 FQNEAQ (reference sequence).

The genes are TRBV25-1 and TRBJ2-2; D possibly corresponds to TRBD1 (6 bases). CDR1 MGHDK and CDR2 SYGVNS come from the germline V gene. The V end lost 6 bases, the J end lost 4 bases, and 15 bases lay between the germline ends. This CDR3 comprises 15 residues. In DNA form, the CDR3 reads TGTGCCAGCAGCCCTCCGGGCAGGGGCACCGGGGAGCTGTTTTTT. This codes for CASSPPGRGTGELFF.

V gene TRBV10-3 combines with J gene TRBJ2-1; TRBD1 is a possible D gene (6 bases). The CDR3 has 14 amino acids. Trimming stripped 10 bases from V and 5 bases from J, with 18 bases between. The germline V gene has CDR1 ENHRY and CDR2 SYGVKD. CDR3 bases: TGTGCCAGCCAACCTCCACAGGGAAACAATGAGCAGTTCTTC. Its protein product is CASQPPQGNNEQFF.

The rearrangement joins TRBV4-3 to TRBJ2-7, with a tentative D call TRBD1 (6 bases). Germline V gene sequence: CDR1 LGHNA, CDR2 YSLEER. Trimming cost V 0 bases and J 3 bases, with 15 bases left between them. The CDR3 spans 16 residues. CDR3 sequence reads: CASSQEVGDTYYEQYF. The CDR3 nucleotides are TGCGCCAGCAGCCAAGAAGTGGGGGACACTTACTACGAGCAGTACTTC.

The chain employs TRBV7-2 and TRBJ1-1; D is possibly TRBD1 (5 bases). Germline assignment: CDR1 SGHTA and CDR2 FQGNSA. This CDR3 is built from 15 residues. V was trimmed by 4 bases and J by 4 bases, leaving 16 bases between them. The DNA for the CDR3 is TGTGCCAGCAGCTCGCAGGGTGGGCACCGCACTGAAGCTTTCTTT. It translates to CASSSQGGHRTEAFF. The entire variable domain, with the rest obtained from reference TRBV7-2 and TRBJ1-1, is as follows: GAGVSQSPSNKVTEKGKDVELRCDPISGHTALYWYRQSLGQGLEFLIYFQGNSAPDKSGLPSDRFSAERTGGSVSTLTIQRTQQEDSAVYLCASSSQGGHRTEAFFGQGTRLTVV.

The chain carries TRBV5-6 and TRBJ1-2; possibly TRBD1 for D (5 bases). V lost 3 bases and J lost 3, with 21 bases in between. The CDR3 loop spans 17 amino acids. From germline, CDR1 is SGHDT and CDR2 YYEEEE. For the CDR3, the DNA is TGTGCCAGCAGCTGGGGAAGGGGCCGGCGCAGGGACTATGGCTACACCTTC. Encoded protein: CASSWGRGRRRDYGYTF.

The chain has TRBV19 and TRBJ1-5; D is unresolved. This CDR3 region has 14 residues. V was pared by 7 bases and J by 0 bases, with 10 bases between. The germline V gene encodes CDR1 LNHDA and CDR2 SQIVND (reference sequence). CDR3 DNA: TGTGCCAGTAAGAAGTCCGGTAGCAATCAGCCCCAGCATTTT. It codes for CASKKSGSNQPQHF.

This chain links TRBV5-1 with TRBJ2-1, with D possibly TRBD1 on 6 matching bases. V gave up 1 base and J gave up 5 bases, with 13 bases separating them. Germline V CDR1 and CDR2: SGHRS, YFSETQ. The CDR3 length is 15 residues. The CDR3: CASSLFGGADNEQFF. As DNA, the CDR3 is TGCGCCAGCAGCTTGTTTGGGGGCGCAGACAATGAGCAGTTCTTC.

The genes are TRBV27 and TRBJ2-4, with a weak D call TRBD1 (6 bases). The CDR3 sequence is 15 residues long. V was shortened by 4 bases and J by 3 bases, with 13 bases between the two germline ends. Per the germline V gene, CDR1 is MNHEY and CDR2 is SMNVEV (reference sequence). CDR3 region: CASSSPGAVKNIQYF. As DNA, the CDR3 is TGTGCCAGCAGTTCGCCAGGGGCGGTCAAAAACATTCAGTACTTC.

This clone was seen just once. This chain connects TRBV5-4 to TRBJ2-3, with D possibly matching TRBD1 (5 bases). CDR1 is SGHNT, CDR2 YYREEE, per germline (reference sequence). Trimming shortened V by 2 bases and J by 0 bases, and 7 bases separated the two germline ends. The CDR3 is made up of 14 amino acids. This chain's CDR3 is CASSFQGSTDTQYF. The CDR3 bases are TGTGCCAGCAGCTTCCAGGGTAGCACAGATACGCAGTATTTT.

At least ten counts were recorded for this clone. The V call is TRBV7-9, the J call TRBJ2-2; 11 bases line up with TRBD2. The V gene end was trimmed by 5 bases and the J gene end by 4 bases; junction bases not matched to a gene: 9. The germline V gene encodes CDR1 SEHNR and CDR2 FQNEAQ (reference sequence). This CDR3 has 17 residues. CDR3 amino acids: CASSPKRLAGSTGELFF. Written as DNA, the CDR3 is TGTGCCAGCAGCCCGAAGAGACTAGCGGGGAGCACCGGGGAGCTGTTTTTT.

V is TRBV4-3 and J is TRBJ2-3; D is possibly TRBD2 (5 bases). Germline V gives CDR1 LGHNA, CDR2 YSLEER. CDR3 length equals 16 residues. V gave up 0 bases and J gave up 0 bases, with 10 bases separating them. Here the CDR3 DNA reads TGCGCCAGCAGCCAAGAAACTAGTCGTAGCACAGATACGCAGTATTTT. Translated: CASSQETSRSTDTQYF.

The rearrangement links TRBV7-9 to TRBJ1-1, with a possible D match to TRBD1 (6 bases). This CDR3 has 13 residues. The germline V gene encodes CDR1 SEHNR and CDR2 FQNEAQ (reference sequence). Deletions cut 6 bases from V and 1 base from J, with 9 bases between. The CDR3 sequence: CASSEGGNTEAFF. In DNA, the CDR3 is TGTGCCAGCAGTGAAGGGGGGAACACTGAAGCTTTCTTT.